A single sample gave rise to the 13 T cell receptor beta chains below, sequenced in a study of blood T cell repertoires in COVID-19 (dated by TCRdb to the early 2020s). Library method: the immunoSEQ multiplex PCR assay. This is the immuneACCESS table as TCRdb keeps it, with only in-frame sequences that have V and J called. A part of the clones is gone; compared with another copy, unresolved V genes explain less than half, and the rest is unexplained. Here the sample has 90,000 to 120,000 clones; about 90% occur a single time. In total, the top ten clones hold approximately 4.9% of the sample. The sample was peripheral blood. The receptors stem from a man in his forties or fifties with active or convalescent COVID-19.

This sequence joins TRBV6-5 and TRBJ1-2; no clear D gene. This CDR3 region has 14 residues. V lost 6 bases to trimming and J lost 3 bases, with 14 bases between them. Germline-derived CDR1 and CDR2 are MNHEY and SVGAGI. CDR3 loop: CASSALGPDYGYTF. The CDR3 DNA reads TGTGCCAGCAGCGCCCTAGGTCCCGACTATGGCTACACCTTC.

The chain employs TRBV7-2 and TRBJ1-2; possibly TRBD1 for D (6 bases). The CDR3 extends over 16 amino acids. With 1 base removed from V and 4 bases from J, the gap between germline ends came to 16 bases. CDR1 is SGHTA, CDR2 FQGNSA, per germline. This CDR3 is CASSLVGAGASYGYTF. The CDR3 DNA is TGTGCCAGCAGCTTAGTAGGGGCAGGGGCCTCCTATGGCTACACCTTC.

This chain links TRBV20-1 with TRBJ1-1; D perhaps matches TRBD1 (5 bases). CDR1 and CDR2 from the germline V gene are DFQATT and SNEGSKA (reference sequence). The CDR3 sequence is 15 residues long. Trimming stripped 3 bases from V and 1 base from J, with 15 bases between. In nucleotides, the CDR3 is TGCAGTGCTAGTATGGGGGGATTCTCGAACACTGAAGCTTTCTTT. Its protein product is CSASMGGFSNTEAFF.

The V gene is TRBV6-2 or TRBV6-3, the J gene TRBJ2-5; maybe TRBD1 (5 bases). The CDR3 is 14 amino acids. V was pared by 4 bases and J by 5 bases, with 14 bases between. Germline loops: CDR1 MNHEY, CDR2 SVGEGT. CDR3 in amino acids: CASSWTPAGETQYF. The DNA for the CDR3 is TGTGCCAGCAGTTGGACGCCCGCAGGGGAGACCCAGTACTTC.

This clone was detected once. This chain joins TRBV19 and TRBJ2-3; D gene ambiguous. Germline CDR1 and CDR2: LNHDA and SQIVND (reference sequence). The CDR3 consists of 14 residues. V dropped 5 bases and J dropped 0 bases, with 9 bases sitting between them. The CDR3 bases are TGTGCCAGTAGTGTCATGACTAGCACAGATACGCAGTATTTT. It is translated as CASSVMTSTDTQYF.

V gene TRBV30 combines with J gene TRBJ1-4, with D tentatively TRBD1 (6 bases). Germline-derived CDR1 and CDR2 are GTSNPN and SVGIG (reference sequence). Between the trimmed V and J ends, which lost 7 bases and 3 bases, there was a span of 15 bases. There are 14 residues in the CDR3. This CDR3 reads CAYTPGVANEKLFF. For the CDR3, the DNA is TGTGCCTATACCCCAGGGGTAGCTAATGAAAAACTGTTTTTT.

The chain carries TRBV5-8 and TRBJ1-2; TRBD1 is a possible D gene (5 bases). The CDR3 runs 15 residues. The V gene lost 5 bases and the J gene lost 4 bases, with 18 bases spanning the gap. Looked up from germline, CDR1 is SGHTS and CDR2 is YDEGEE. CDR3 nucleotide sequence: TGTGCCAGCAGTCGCACAGGTCTTTCTGGCTATGGCTACACCTTC. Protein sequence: CASSRTGLSGYGYTF.

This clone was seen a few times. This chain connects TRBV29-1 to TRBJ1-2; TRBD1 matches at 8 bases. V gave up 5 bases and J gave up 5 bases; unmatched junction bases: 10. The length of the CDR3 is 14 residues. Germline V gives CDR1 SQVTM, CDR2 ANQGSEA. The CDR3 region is CSVRTGPVVYGYTF. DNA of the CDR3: TGCAGCGTTAGGACAGGGCCAGTTGTTTATGGCTACACCTTC.

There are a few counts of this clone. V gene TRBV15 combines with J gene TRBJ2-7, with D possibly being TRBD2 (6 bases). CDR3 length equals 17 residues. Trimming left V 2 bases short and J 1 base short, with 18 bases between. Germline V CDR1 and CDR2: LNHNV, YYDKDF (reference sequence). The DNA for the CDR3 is TGTGCCACCAGCAGACACCTACCTAGCGCAAATTCCTACGAGCAGTACTTC. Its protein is CATSRHLPSANSYEQYF.

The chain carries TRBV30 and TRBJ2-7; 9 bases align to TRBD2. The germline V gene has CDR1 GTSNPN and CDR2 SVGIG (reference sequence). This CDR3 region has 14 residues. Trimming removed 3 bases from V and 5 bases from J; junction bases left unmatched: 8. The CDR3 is CAWSLAGVRNEQYF. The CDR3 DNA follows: TGTGCCTGGAGCTTAGCGGGAGTTCGGAACGAGCAGTACTTC.

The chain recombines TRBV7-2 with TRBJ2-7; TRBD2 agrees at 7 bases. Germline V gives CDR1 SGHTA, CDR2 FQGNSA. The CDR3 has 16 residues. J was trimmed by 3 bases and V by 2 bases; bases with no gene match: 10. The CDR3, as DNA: TGTGCCAGCAGCTTAAAAACCGGGACTATACTCTACGAGCAGTACTTC. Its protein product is CASSLKTGTILYEQYF.

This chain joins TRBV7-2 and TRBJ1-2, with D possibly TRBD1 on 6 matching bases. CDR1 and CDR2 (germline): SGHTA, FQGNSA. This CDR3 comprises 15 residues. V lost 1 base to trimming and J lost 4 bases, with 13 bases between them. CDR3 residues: CASSLGATGTYGYTF. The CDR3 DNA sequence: TGTGCCAGCAGCTTAGGGGCAACAGGGACCTATGGCTACACCTTC.

CDR3 coding DNA: TGCGCCAGCAGTGAGAGGCAGGTTGTAGCCAAAAACATTCAGTACTTC. It specifies CASSERQVVAKNIQYF. The gene calls are TRBV10-2 and TRBJ2-4; no firm D call. V was shortened by 2 bases and J by 0 bases, with 11 bases between the two germline ends. Germline V gene lookup returns CDR1 WSHSY and CDR2 SAAADI. The CDR3 is 16 amino acids.